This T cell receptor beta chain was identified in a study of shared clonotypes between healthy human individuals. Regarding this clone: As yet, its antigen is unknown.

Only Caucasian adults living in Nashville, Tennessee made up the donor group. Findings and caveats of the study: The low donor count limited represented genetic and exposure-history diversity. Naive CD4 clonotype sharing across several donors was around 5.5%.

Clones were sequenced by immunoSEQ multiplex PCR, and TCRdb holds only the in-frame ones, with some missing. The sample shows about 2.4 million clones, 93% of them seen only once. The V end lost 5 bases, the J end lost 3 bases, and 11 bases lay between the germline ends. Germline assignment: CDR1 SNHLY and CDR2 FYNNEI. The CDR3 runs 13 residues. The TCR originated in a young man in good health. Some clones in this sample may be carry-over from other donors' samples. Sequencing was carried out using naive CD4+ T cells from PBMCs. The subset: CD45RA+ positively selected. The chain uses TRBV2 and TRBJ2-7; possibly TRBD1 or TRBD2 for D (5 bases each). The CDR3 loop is CASSRDGGYEQYF. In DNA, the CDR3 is TGTGCCAGCAGTCGGGACGGTGGCTACGAGCAGTACTTC.